This T cell receptor (beta chain) was identified in a study of cytomegalovirus exposure and HLA in healthy donors. Remarks on this clone: Antigen specificity is unknown.

The V end lost 0 bases, the J end lost 3 bases, and 6 bases lay between the germline ends. The CDR3 covers 13 residues. Germline assignment: CDR1 SGHVS and CDR2 FNYEAQ. Broader study findings: As a later analysis showed, several of the most significant clusters appeared to be linked to common viral pathogens. An observed cluster of highly shared sequence variants was recorded as a likely sequencing artifact.

In the PCR, 60 Vbeta and 13 Jbeta primers were used. Sequencing was performed with immunoSEQ multiplex PCR; in TCRdb, only in-frame clones are kept and a portion is missing. The repertoire holds 100,000 to 120,000 clones, with 70% to 80% as singletons. V gene TRBV7-6 combines with J gene TRBJ2-7; the D is unclear. This sequence was found in a young man in good health and CMV-seronegative. The specimen was PBMCs. CDR3 nucleotides: TGTGCCAGCAGCTTAGCAACGAGCTACGAGCAGTACTTC. Its protein product is CASSLATSYEQYF.